This paragraph covers one T cell receptor beta chain sequence. The antigen remains undetermined. The record originates from a study of PD-L1 blockade in urothelial cancer. About the study: The median number of T cells present in blood samples was some 140,000. General study findings and limits: Blood clones associated with the tumor expanded more at 3 weeks in durable-benefit patients.

Assay used: immunoSEQ multiplex PCR; TCRdb lists only in-frame clones, some missing. In the table there are nearly 50,000 clones, approximately 81% of which are singletons. Regarding time point: peripheral blood 6 weeks after treatment start. This CDR3 has 13 amino acids. Germline loops: CDR1 SGHKS, CDR2 YYEKEE (reference sequence). With 0 bases removed from V and 6 bases from J, the gap between germline ends came to 9 bases. This sequence was found in a man between 65 and 85 years old with urothelial cancer. This sample comprised PBMCs, obtained around atezolizumab (anti-PD-L1) treatment. The rearrangement joins TRBV5-5 to TRBJ1-1; D is unclear. In nucleotides, the CDR3 is TGTGCCAGCAGCTTGGGGTTGGGCTCTGAAGCTTTCTTT. As protein: CASSLGLGSEAFF.